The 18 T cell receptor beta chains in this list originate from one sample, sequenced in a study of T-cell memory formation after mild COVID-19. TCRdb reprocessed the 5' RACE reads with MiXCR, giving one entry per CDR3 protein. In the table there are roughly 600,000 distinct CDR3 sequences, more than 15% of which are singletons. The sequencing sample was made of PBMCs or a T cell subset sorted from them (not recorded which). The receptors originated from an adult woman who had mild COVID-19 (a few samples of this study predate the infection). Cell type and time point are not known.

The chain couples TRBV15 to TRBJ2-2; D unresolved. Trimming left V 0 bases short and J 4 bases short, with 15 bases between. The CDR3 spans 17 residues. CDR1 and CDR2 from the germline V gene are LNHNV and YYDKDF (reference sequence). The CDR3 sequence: CATSRDQGGWTTGELFF. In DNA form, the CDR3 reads TGTGCCACCAGCAGAGACCAAGGTGGCTGGACCACCGGGGAGCTGTTTTTT.

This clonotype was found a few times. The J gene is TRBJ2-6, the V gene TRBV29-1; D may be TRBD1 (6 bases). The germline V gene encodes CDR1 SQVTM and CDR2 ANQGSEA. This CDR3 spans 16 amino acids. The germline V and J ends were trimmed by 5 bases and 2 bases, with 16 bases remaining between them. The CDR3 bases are TGCAGCGTTACCACCCTACAGGGACCTGGGGCCAACGTCCTGACTTTC. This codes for CSVTTLQGPGANVLTF.

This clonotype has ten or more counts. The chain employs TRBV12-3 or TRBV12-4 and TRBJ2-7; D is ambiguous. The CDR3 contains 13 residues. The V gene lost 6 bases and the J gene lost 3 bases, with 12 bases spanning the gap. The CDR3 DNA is TGTGCCAGCAGCCCCACCCCGTACTACGAGCAGTACTTC. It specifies CASSPTPYYEQYF.

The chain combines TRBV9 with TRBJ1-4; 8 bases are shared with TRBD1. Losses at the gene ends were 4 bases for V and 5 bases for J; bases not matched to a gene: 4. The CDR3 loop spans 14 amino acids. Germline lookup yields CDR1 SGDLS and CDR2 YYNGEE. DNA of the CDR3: TGTGCCAGCAGCAACCGGGACAGGAATGAAAAACTGTTTTTT. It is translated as CASSNRDRNEKLFF.

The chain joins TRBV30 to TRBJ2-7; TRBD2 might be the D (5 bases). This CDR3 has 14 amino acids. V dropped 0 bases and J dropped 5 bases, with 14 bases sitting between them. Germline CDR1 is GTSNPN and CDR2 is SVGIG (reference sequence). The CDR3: CAWSVVSGGNEQYF. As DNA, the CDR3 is TGTGCCTGGAGTGTCGTGAGCGGTGGAAACGAGCAGTACTTC.

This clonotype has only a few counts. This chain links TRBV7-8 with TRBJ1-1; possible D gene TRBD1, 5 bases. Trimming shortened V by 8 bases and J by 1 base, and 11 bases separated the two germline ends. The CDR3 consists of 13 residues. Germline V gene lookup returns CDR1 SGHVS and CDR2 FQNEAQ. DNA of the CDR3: TGTGCCAGCCACTCAAGGGGGAACACTGAAGCTTTCTTT. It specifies CASHSRGNTEAFF.

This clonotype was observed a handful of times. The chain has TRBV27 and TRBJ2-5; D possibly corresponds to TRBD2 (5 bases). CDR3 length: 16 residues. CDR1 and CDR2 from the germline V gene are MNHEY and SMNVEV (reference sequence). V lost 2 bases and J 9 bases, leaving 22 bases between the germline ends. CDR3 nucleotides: TGTGCCAGCAGTTTACGCCCCGAGGGAGCGGACGAGTCCCAGTACTTC. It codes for CASSLRPEGADESQYF.

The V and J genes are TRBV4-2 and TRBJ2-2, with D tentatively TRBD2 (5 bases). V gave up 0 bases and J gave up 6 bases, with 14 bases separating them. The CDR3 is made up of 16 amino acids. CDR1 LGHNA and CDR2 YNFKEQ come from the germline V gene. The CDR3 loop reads CASSQDELVGAGELFF. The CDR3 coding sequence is TGTGCCAGCAGCCAAGACGAACTAGTGGGTGCCGGGGAGCTGTTTTTT.

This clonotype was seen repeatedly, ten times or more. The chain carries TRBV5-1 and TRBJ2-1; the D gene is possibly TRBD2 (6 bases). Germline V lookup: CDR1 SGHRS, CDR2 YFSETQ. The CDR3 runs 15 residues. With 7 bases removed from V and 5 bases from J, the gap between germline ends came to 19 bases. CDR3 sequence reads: CASFPSGVLDNEQFF. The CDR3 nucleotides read TGCGCCAGCTTCCCTTCGGGGGTATTAGACAATGAGCAGTTCTTC. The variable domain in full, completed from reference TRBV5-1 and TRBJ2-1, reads KAGVTQTPRYLIKTRGQQVTLSCSPISGHRSVSWYQQTPGQGLQFLFEYFSETQRNKGNFPGRFSGRQFSNSRSEMNVSTLELGDSALYLCASFPSGVLDNEQFFGPGTRLTVL.

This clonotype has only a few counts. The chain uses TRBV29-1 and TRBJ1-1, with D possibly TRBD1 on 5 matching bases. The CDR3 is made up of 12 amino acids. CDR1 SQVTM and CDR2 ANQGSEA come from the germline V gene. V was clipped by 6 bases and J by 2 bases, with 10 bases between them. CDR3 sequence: CSVSGSNTEAFF. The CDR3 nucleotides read TGCAGCGTCTCAGGGTCTAACACTGAAGCTTTCTTT.

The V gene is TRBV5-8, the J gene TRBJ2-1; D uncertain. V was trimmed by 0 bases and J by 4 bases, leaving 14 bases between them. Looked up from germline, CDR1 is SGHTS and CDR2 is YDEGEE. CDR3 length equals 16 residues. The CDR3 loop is CASSLVSGRIYNEQFF. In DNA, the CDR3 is TGTGCCAGCAGCTTGGTGTCGGGCAGGATTTACAATGAGCAGTTCTTC.

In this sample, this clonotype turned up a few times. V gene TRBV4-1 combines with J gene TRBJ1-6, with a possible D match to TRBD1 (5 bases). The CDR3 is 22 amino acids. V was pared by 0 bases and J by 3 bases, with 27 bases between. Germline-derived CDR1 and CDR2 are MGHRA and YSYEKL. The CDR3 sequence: CASSQDPIIGEAIAIYNSPLHF. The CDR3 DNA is TGCGCCAGCAGCCAAGATCCCATCATAGGGGAGGCGATTGCAATCTATAATTCACCCCTCCACTTT.

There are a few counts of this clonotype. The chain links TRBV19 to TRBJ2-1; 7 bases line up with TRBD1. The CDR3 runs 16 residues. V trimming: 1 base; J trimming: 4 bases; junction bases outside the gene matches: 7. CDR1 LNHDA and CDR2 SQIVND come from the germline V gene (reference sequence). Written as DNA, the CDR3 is TGTGCCAGTAGTATAGGGGACAGCTTGAGGTACAATGAGCAGTTCTTC. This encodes CASSIGDSLRYNEQFF.

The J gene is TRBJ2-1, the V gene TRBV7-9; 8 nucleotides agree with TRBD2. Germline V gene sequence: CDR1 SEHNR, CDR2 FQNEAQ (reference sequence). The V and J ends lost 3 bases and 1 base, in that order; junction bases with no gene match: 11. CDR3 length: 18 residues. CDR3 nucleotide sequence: TGTGCCAGCAGCTTCCCGCCGTCCGGGGGGGCTTCCTACAATGAGCAGTTCTTC. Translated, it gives CASSFPPSGGASYNEQFF.

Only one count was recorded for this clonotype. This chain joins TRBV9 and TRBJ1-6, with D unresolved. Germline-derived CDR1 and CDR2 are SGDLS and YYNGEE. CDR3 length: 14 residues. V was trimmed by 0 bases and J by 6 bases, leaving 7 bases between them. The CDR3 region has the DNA TGTGCCAGCAGCGTAGAGCCCTCTAATTCACCCCTCCACTTT. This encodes CASSVEPSNSPLHF.

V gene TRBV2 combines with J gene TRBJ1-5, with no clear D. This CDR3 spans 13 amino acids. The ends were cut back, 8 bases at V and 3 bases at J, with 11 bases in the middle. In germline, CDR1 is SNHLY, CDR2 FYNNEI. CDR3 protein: CASHWRNNQPQHF. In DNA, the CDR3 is TGTGCCAGCCATTGGAGAAACAATCAGCCCCAGCATTTT.

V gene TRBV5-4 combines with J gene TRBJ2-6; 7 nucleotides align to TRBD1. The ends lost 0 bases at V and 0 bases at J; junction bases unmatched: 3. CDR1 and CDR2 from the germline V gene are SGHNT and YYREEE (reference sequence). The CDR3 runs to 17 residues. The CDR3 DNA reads TGTGCCAGCAGCTTGGACGGGACAGCCTCTGGGGCCAACGTCCTGACTTTC. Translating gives CASSLDGTASGANVLTF. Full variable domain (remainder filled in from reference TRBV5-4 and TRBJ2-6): ETGVTQSPTHLIKTRGQQVTLRCSSQSGHNTVSWYQQALGQGPQFIFQYYREEENGRGNFPPRFSGLQFPNYSSELNVNALELDDSALYLCASSLDGTASGANVLTFGAGSRLTVL.

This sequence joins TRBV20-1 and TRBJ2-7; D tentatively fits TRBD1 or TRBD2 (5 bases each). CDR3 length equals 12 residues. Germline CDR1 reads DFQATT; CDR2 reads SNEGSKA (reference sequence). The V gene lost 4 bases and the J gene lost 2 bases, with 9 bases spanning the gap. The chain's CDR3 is CSAIRDAYEQYF. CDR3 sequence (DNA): TGCAGTGCTATCCGGGACGCCTACGAGCAGTACTTC.